The rows below give T cell receptor beta chains drawn from one sample of a study of T cells in Graves' hyperthyroidism and ophthalmopathy. MiXCR, applied by TCRdb to the multiplex PCR reads, yields one record per CDR3 protein. Of over 650,000 distinct CDR3 sequences detected, around 15% appear once; the ten largest clones hold roughly 8%. Sequencing was carried out using blood. The receptors come from a man aged 18 to 29 with Graves' hyperthyroidism. The CDR3 runs from the conserved cysteine through the conserved F or W. D genes are given only for firm matches. Size tells how often a clone was seen (once, few, many) or the class of an expanded clone, and some rows leave it out.

j_call: TRBJ2-1
clone_size: .
v_call: TRBV29-1
d_call: .
cdr3_length: 15
cdr3_aa: CSVDPGGQNYNEQFF
cdr3_nt: TGCAGCGTTGACCCCGGGGGCCAAAACTACAATGAGCAGTTCTTC

j_call: TRBJ2-3
clone_size: few
v_call: TRBV9
d_call: .
cdr3_length: 14
cdr3_aa: CASSAGLSTDTQYF
cdr3_nt: TGTGCCAGCAGCGCGGGACTTAGCACAGATACGCAGTATTTT

j_call: TRBJ2-1
clone_size: few
v_call: TRBV12-3/TRBV12-4
d_call: TRBD2
cdr3_length: 14
cdr3_aa: CASRGAGGYNEQFF
cdr3_nt: TGTGCCAGCAGGGGAGCGGGGGGATACAATGAGCAGTTCTTC

j_call: TRBJ2-7
clone_size: few
v_call: TRBV28
d_call: TRBD1
cdr3_length: 14
cdr3_aa: CASSFDWDSYEQYF
cdr3_nt: TGTGCCAGCAGTTTCGACTGGGACAGCTACGAGCAGTACTTC

j_call: TRBJ2-1
clone_size: few
v_call: TRBV6-2/TRBV6-3
d_call: .
cdr3_length: 15
cdr3_aa: CASASRASSYNEQFF
cdr3_nt: TGTGCCAGCGCCTCCCGCGCGTCGTCCTACAATGAGCAGTTCTTC

j_call: TRBJ2-7
clone_size: many
v_call: TRBV28
d_call: .
cdr3_length: 13
cdr3_aa: CASRKDPTYEQYF
cdr3_nt: TGTGCCAGCAGGAAAGACCCTACCTACGAGCAGTACTTC

j_call: TRBJ2-1
clone_size: few
v_call: TRBV19
d_call: .
cdr3_length: 14
cdr3_aa: CASKVEGIRDEQFF
cdr3_nt: TGTGCCAGTAAGGTTGAGGGCATTCGGGATGAGCAGTTCTTC

j_call: TRBJ1-5
clone_size: many
v_call: TRBV28
d_call: TRBD1
cdr3_length: 15
cdr3_aa: CASSFRDRLGQPQHF
cdr3_nt: TGTGCCAGCAGTTTCCGGGACAGGTTGGGTCAGCCCCAGCATTTT

j_call: TRBJ2-3
clone_size: many
v_call: TRBV3-1
d_call: .
cdr3_length: 19
cdr3_aa: CASSQDKYGRMWGTDTQYF
cdr3_nt: TGTGCCAGCAGCCAAGATAAGTACGGGAGAATGTGGGGCACAGATACGCAGTATTTT

j_call: TRBJ1-2
clone_size: .
v_call: TRBV6-2/TRBV6-3
d_call: .
cdr3_length: 16
cdr3_aa: CASSPGGWDIASGYTF
cdr3_nt: TGTGCCAGCAGCCCAGGAGGATGGGACATCGCTTCAGGCTACACCTTC

j_call: TRBJ2-5
clone_size: few
v_call: TRBV7-9
d_call: TRBD1
cdr3_length: 16
cdr3_aa: CASSLGQGIIQETQYF
cdr3_nt: TGTGCCAGCAGCCTGGGACAGGGGATAATCCAAGAGACCCAGTACTTC

j_call: TRBJ2-7
clone_size: many
v_call: TRBV30
d_call: .
cdr3_length: 16
cdr3_aa: CAWSGQGREVPYEQYF
cdr3_nt: TGTGCCTGGAGTGGACAAGGGCGGGAAGTACCCTACGAGCAGTACTTC

j_call: TRBJ2-2
clone_size: few
v_call: TRBV7-6
d_call: TRBD2
cdr3_length: 17
cdr3_aa: CASSLAGGRASTGELFF
cdr3_nt: TGTGCCAGCAGCTTAGCCGGCGGGAGGGCCTCCACCGGGGAGCTGTTTTTT

j_call: TRBJ2-3
clone_size: many
v_call: TRBV7-9
d_call: .
cdr3_length: 13
cdr3_aa: CASIPKGADTQYF
cdr3_nt: TGTGCCAGCATTCCCAAGGGGGCAGATACGCAGTATTTT

j_call: TRBJ2-5
clone_size: few
v_call: TRBV5-5
d_call: .
cdr3_length: 15
cdr3_aa: CASSLLRTPQETQYF
cdr3_nt: TGTGCCAGCAGCTTATTGCGGACACCGCAAGAGACCCAGTACTTC

j_call: TRBJ2-3
clone_size: many
v_call: TRBV7-6
d_call: TRBD1
cdr3_length: 16
cdr3_aa: CASSLVDRAPTDTQYF
cdr3_nt: TGTGCCAGCAGCTTAGTGGACAGGGCCCCCACAGATACGCAGTATTTT

j_call: TRBJ2-7
clone_size: .
v_call: TRBV29-1
d_call: TRBD2
cdr3_length: 15
cdr3_aa: CSVERNSGSTYEQYF
cdr3_nt: TGCAGCGTTGAAAGGAATAGCGGGAGTACCTACGAGCAGTACTTC

j_call: TRBJ2-1
clone_size: .
v_call: TRBV4-1
d_call: .
cdr3_length: 15
cdr3_aa: CASSLRSRPAGEQFF
cdr3_nt: TGCGCCAGCAGCCTCCGCTCCCGTCCAGCTGGTGAGCAGTTCTTC

j_call: TRBJ1-1
clone_size: .
v_call: TRBV19
d_call: TRBD1
cdr3_length: 16
cdr3_aa: CASTMPPGQGTPEAFF
cdr3_nt: TGTGCCAGTACCATGCCCCCGGGACAGGGGACCCCTGAAGCTTTCTTT

j_call: TRBJ2-5
clone_size: few
v_call: TRBV16
d_call: TRBD2
cdr3_length: 13
cdr3_aa: CASSHTSGGLQYF
cdr3_nt: TGTGCCAGCAGCCATACTAGCGGGGGACTCCAGTACTTC

j_call: TRBJ1-5
clone_size: many
v_call: TRBV28
d_call: TRBD1
cdr3_length: 16
cdr3_aa: CASSLSRDRNNQPQHF
cdr3_nt: TGTGCCAGCAGTTTGTCCCGGGACAGGAACAATCAGCCCCAGCATTTT

j_call: TRBJ1-1
clone_size: .
v_call: TRBV12-3/TRBV12-4
d_call: .
cdr3_length: 14
cdr3_aa: CASSLGPGITEAFF
cdr3_nt: TGTGCCAGCAGTTTAGGGCCGGGGATCACTGAAGCTTTCTTT

j_call: TRBJ1-1
clone_size: many
v_call: TRBV10-3
d_call: .
cdr3_length: 15
cdr3_aa: CATGGGGADFAEAFF
cdr3_nt: TGTGCCACCGGAGGGGGGGGCGCAGACTTCGCTGAAGCTTTCTTT

j_call: TRBJ2-1
clone_size: .
v_call: TRBV29-1
d_call: .
cdr3_length: 13
cdr3_aa: CSVHQGGNNEQFF
cdr3_nt: TGCAGCGTGCATCAGGGGGGGAACAATGAGCAGTTCTTC

j_call: TRBJ2-5
clone_size: many
v_call: TRBV29-1
d_call: TRBD2
cdr3_length: 12
cdr3_aa: CSVGRGSETQYF
cdr3_nt: TGCAGCGTTGGGCGCGGGAGTGAGACCCAGTACTTC

j_call: TRBJ2-1
clone_size: .
v_call: TRBV12-3/TRBV12-4
d_call: TRBD2
cdr3_length: 14
cdr3_aa: CASSLTSGSLDPFF
cdr3_nt: TGTGCCAGCAGCTTGACTAGCGGGAGCCTAGATCCGTTCTTC

j_call: TRBJ2-7
clone_size: many
v_call: TRBV20-1
d_call: TRBD1
cdr3_length: 15
cdr3_aa: CSARDRDRVPYEQYF
cdr3_nt: TGCAGTGCTCGAGACCGGGACAGGGTCCCCTACGAGCAGTACTTC

j_call: TRBJ2-2
clone_size: .
v_call: TRBV10-1
d_call: .
cdr3_length: 17
cdr3_aa: CASSDFPGTRYTGELFF
cdr3_nt: TGCGCCAGCAGTGATTTCCCCGGGACACGCTACACCGGGGAGCTGTTTTTT

j_call: TRBJ2-7
clone_size: few
v_call: TRBV29-1
d_call: .
cdr3_length: 9
cdr3_aa: CSVTGEQYF
cdr3_nt: TGCAGCGTCACTGGGGAGCAGTACTTC

j_call: TRBJ1-1
clone_size: many
v_call: TRBV20-1
d_call: .
cdr3_length: 12
cdr3_aa: CSASPGNTEAFF
cdr3_nt: TGCAGTGCTAGTCCCGGGAACACTGAAGCTTTCTTT

j_call: TRBJ1-2
clone_size: few
v_call: TRBV4-3
d_call: .
cdr3_length: 15
cdr3_aa: CASSQLRDTYYGYTF
cdr3_nt: TGCGCCAGCAGCCAGCTACGGGACACTTACTATGGCTACACCTTC

j_call: TRBJ2-1
clone_size: many
v_call: TRBV20-1
d_call: TRBD1
cdr3_length: 14
cdr3_aa: CSAVRQGVRDEQFF
cdr3_nt: TGCAGTGCTGTCCGACAGGGGGTAAGGGATGAGCAGTTCTTC

j_call: TRBJ2-2
clone_size: .
v_call: TRBV29-1
d_call: TRBD1
cdr3_length: 17
cdr3_aa: CSVLGRQGARSTGELFF
cdr3_nt: TGCAGCGTCCTGGGGCGACAGGGGGCGAGAAGCACCGGGGAGCTGTTTTTT